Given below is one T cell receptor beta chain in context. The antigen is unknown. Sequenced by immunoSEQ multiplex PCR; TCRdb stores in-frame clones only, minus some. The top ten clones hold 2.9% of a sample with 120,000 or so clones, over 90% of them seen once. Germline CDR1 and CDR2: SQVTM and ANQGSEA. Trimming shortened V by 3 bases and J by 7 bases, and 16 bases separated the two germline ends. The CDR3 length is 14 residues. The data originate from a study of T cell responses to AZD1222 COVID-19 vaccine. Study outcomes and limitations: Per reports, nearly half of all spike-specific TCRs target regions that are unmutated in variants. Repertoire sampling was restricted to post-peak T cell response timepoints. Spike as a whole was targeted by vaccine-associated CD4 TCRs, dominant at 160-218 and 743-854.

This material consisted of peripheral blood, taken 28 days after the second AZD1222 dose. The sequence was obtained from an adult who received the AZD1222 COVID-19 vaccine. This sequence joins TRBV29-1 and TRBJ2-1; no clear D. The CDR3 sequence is CSVEPLLVLNEQFF. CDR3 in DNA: TGCAGCGTTGAGCCCCTGTTGGTATTGAATGAGCAGTTCTTC.